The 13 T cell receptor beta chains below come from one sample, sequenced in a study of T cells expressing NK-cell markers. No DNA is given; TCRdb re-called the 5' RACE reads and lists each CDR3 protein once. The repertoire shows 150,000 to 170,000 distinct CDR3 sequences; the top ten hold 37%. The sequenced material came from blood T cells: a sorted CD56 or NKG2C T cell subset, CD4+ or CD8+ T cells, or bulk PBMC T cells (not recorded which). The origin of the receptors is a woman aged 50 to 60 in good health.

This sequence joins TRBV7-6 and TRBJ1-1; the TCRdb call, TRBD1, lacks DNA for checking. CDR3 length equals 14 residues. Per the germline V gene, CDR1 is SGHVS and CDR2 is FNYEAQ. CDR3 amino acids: CASSPGARNTEAFF.

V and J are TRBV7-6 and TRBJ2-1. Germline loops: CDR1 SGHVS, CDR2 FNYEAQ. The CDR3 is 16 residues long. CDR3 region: CASSFRITGSYNEQFF.

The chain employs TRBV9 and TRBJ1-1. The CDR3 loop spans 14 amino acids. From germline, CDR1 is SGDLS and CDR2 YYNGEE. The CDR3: CASSVDRRNTEAFF.

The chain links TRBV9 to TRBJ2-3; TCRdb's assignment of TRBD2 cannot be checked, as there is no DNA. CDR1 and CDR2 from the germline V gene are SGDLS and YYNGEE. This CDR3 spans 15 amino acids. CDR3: CASSPSGRVADTQYF.

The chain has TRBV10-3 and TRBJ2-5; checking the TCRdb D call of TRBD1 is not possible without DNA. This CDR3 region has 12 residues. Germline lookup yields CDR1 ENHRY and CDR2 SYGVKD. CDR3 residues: CAISEIRGTQYF.

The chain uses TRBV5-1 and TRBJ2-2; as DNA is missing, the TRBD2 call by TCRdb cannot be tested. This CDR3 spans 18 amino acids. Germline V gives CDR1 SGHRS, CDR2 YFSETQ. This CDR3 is CASSLAVEAVGDTGELFF.

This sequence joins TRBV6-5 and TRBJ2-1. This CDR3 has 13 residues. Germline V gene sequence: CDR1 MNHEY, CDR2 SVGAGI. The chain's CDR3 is CASSYSEESEQFF.

CDR3 sequence reads: CASSYPGSYNEQFF. V usage is TRBV6-5 and J usage is TRBJ2-1; no DNA is available, so the TRBD1 call from TCRdb remains unchecked. There are 14 residues in the CDR3. Germline V lookup: CDR1 MNHEY, CDR2 SVGAGI.

CDR3 loop: CASSLGLDNNEQFF. The gene calls are TRBV5-1 and TRBJ2-1; the TCRdb D gene call, TRBD1, has no DNA to confirm it. Germline CDR1 is SGHRS and CDR2 is YFSETQ. The CDR3 sequence is 14 residues long.

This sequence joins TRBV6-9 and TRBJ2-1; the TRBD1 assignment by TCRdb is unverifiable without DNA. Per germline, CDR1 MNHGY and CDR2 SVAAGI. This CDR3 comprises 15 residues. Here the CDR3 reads CAEQTRDPGDNEQFF.

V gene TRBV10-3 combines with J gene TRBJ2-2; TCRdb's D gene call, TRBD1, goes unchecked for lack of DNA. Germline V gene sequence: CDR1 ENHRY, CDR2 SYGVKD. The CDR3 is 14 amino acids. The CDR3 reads CAIAGTENTGELFF.

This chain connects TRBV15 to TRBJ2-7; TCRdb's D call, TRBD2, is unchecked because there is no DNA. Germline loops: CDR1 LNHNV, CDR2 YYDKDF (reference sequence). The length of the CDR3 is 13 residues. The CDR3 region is CGTRGGSDYEQYF.

The CDR3 loop is CASSSYTLHGEGVADTQYF. This rearrangement joins TRBV7-9 to TRBJ2-3; TCRdb names TRBD1, which stays unverified in the absence of DNA. CDR3 size: 19 residues. Per germline, CDR1 SEHNR and CDR2 FQNEAQ (reference sequence). Complete variable domain (other parts from reference TRBV7-9 and TRBJ2-3): DTGVSQNPRHKITKRGQNVTFRCDPISEHNRLYWYRQTLGQGPEFLTYFQNEAQLEKSRLLSDRFSAERPKGSFSTLEIQRTEQGDSAMYLCASSSYTLHGEGVADTQYFGPGTRLTVL.